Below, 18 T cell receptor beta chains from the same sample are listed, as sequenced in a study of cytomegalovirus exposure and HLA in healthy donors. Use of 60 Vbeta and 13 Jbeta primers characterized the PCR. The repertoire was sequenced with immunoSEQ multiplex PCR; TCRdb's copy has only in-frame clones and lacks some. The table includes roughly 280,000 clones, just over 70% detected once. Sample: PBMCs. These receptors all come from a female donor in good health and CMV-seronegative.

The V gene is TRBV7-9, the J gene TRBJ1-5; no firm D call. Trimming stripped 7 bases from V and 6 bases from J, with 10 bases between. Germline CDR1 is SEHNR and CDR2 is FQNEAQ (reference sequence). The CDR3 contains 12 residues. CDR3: CASTEGSQPQHF. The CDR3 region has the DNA TGTGCCAGCACGGAGGGAAGTCAGCCCCAGCATTTT.

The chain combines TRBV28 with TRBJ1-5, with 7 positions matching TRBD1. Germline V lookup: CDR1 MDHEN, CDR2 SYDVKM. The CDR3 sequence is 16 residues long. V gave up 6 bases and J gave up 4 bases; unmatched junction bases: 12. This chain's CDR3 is CASSPRQGLGNQPQHF. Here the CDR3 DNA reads TGTGCCAGCAGCCCCCGACAGGGATTGGGAAATCAGCCCCAGCATTTT.

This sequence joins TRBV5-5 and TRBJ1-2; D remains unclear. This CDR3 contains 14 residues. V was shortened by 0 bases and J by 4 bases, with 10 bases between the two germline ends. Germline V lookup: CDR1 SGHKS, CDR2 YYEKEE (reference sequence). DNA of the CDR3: TGTGCCAGCAGCTTGGGGTGGGCCTCCTATGGCTACACCTTC. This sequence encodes CASSLGWASYGYTF.

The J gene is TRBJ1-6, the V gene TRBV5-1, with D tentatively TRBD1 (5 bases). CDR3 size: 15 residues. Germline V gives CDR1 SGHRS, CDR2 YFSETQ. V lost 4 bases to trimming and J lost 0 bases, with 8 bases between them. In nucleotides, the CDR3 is TGCGCCAGCAGCCTAGACAGCTCCTATAATTCACCCCTCCACTTT. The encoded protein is CASSLDSSYNSPLHF.

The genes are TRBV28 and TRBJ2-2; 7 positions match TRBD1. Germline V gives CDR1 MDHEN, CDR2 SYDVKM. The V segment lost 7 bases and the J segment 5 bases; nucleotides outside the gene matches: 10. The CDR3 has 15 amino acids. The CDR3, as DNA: TGTGCCAGCACCACCGACAGGGATAGGACCGGGGAGCTGTTTTTT. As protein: CASTTDRDRTGELFF.

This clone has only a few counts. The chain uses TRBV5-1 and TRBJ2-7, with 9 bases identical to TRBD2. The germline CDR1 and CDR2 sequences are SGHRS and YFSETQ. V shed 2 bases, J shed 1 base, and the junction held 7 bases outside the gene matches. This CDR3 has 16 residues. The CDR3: CASSFGTSRPSYEQYF. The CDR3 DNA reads TGCGCCAGCAGCTTCGGGACTAGCCGACCATCCTACGAGCAGTACTTC. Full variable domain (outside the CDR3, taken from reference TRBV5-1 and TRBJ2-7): KAGVTQTPRYLIKTRGQQVTLSCSPISGHRSVSWYQQTPGQGLQFLFEYFSETQRNKGNFPGRFSGRQFSNSRSEMNVSTLELGDSALYLCASSFGTSRPSYEQYFGPGTRLTVT.

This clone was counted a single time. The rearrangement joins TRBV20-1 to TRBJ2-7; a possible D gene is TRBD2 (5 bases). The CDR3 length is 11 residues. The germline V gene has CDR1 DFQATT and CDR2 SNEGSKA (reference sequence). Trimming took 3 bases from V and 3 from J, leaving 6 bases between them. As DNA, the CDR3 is TGCAGTGCTAGGGAGGACTACGAGCAGTACTTC. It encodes CSAREDYEQYF.

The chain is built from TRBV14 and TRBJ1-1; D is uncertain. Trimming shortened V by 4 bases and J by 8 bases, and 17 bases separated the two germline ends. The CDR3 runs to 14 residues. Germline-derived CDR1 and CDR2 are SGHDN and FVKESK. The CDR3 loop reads CASSPRATSQEAFF. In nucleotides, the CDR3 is TGTGCCAGCAGCCCTAGAGCGACGTCGCAAGAAGCTTTCTTT. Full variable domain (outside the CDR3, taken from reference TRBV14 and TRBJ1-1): EAGVTQFPSHSVIEKGQTVTLRCDPISGHDNLYWYRRVMGKEIKFLLHFVKESKQDESGMPNNRFLAERTGGTYSTLKVQPAELEDSGVYFCASSPRATSQEAFFGQGTRLTVV.

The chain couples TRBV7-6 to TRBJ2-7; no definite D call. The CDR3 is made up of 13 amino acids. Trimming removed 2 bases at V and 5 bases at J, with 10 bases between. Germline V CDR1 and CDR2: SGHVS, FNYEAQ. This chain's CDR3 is CASSLSRQNEQYF. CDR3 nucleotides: TGTGCCAGCAGCTTATCTAGGCAGAACGAGCAGTACTTC. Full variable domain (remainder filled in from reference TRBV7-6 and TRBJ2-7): GAGVSQSPRYKVTKRGQDVALRCDPISGHVSLYWYRQALGQGPEFLTYFNYEAQQDKSGLPNDRFSAERPEGSISTLTIQRTEQRDSAMYRCASSLSRQNEQYFGPGTRLTVT.

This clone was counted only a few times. CDR3 protein: CASKVQGNQPQHF. For the CDR3, the DNA is TGTGCCAGCAAGGTCCAGGGCAATCAGCCCCAGCATTTT. The rearrangement joins TRBV27 to TRBJ1-5, with D unclear. The V end was cut by 7 bases, the J end by 2 bases, with 9 bases between. Germline CDR1 MNHEY, CDR2 SMNVEV (reference sequence). The CDR3 extends over 13 amino acids.

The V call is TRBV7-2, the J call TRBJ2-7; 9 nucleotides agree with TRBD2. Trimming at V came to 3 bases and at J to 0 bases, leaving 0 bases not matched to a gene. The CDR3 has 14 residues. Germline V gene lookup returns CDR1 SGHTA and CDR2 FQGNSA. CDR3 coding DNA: TGTGCCAGCAGCTTGACTAGCGGCTCCTACGAGCAGTACTTC. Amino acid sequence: CASSLTSGSYEQYF. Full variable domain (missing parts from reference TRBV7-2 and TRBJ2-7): GAGVSQSPSNKVTEKGKDVELRCDPISGHTALYWYRQSLGQGLEFLIYFQGNSAPDKSGLPSDRFSAERTGGSVSTLTIQRTQQEDSAVYLCASSLTSGSYEQYFGPGTRLTVT.

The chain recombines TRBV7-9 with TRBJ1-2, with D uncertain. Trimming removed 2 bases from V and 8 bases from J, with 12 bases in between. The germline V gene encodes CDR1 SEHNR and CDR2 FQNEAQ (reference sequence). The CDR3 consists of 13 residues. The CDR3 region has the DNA TGTGCCAGCAGCTTACACGGAGCGGAGGGCTACACCTTC. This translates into CASSLHGAEGYTF.

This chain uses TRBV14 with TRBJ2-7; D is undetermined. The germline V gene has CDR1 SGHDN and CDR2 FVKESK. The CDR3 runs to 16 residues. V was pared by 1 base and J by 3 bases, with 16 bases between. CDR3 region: CASSQGFLERYYEQYF. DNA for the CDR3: TGTGCCAGCAGCCAAGGGTTCTTAGAGCGATACTACGAGCAGTACTTC.

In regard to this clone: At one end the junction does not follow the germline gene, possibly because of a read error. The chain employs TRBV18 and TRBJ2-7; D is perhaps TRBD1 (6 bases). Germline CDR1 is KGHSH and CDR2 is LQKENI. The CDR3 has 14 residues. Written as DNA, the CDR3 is TGTGCCAGCTCCGCAGGGGCAGTCTCCTGCGAGCAGTACTTC. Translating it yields CASSAGAVSCEQYF.

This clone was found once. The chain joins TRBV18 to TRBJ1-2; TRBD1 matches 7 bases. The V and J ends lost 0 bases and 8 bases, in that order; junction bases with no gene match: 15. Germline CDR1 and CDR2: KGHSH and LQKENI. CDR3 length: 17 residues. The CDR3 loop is CASSPPSREGASGGYTF. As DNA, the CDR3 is TGTGCCAGCTCACCACCGTCCAGAGAGGGGGCCAGCGGGGGCTACACCTTC.

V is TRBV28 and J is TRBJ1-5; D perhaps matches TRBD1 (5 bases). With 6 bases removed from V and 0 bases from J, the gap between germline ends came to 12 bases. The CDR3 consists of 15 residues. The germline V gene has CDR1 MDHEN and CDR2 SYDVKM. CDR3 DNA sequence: TGTGCCAGCAGGACGACAGAGTATAGCAATCAGCCCCAGCATTTT. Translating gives CASRTTEYSNQPQHF. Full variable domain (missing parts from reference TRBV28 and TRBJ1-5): DVKVTQSSRYLVKRTGEKVFLECVQDMDHENMFWYRQDPGLGLRLIYFSYDVKMKEKGDIPEGYSVSREKKERFSLILESASTNQTSMYLCASRTTEYSNQPQHFGDGTRLSIL.

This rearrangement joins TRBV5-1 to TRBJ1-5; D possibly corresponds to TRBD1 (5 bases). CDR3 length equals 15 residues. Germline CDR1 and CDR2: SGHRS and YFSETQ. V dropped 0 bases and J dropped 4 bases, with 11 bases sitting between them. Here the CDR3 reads CASSLGQSTNQPQHF. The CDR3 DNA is TGCGCCAGCAGCTTGGGACAGAGCACTAATCAGCCCCAGCATTTT.

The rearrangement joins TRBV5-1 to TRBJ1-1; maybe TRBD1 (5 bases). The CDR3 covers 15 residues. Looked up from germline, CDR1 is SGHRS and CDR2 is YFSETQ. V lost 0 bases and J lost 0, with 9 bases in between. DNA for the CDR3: TGCGCCAGCAGCTTGGTGATGGGGCTGAACACTGAAGCTTTCTTT. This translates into CASSLVMGLNTEAFF.